This T cell receptor beta chain was captured in a study of cytomegalovirus exposure and HLA in healthy donors (dated by TCRdb to the late 2010s). With respect to the entire study: An earlier analysis of 550 to 700 of the donors reported roughly 300 Gb of sequence data and 100 million to 140 million unique TCR beta sequences from approximately 180 million T cells. A later analysis re-examined previously published TCR beta repertoires from just over 650 donors and added high-resolution HLA genotyping to investigate patterns of TCR occurrence. A later genetic analysis used genome-wide SNP genotypes for about 55% of the 666 donors, treating that subset as a discovery cohort. High-throughput TCR immunosequencing, statistical association of individual TCRs with disease status, and machine learning were combined to predict cytomegalovirus infection status. The later analysis used no new phenotypic data to find candidate immune exposures, relying instead on TCR beta sequences and their occurrence across donors. Because of strong linkage in the cohort, 5 or 6 DR-DQ haplotypes were treated as single units for association and clustering. The study aimed to test whether signatures of past pathogen exposure could be identified by cataloging public T cell receptors. Among the approximately 400 genotyped donors, 75% to 90% belonged to the genetic ancestry cluster associated with self-reported Caucasian donors. In addition to the first cohort of 666 subjects, a separate validation cohort of under 150 different subjects was used. Among about 370 genotyped donors of the cohort, an average of around 220,000 unique TCR beta nucleotide sequences was sequenced per donor, of which about 18% were non-productive. An earlier analysis of 587 of the donors used high-throughput TCR beta sequencing to judge whether each TCR beta V gene segment behaved as functional or pseudogenic. Class I and class II HLA loci were covered by the typing at four-digit resolution. Around 320 gigabases of sequencing data and tens of millions of unique TCR sequences were included in an early release covering several hundred HLA-typed donors. The T cell repertoires of roughly 660 subjects were profiled by immunosequencing and related to cytomegalovirus serostatus. Donor age, sex, ethnicity and CMV serostatus were compiled alongside the repertoire data. All discovery cohort repertoires had been generated using a single sequencing platform. Typing coverage varied by locus: 629-630 donors for A, B, C, DRB1 and DQB1; about 520 for DQA1; more than 600 for DPA1; around 450 for DPB1.

The cohort comprised under 700 healthy bone marrow donors. All cohort members were sampled while nominally healthy, although unrecorded immune exposures were likely present. The donor tested CMV seropositive, placing the donor among the 250 to 350 seropositive members of the cohort. Each donor provided a peripheral blood sample, and peripheral blood mononuclear cells were used for TCR beta sequencing. The Qiagen DNeasy Blood Extraction Kit was used to extract genomic DNA from the blood cell samples. This clone was counted once. Its target antigen remains unknown. There are no base qualities to consult, and no much larger clone falls within one base. The CDR3 spans 15 residues, from the cysteine through the phenylalanine. Here the CDR3 DNA is all that survives: 45 bases in frame from base 1. Looking up the germline V gene yields CDR1 SNHLY and CDR2 FYNNEI. V is reduced by 5 bases and J by 2 bases, leaving a spacing of 15 bases between them.

Libraries were prepared through the immunoSEQ multiplex PCR assay. The multiplex PCR relied on a mix of 60 forward primers for TCR Vbeta segments and 13 reverse primers for TCR Jbeta segments. Amplification of the CDR3 region of rearranged TCR beta genes was performed with a multiplex PCR assay on genomic DNA. The Illumina HiSeq System was used to sequence the amplified TCR beta libraries as 87-base-pair reads. Per the original workflow: A later analysis tallied tens of millions of unique TCR beta chains across the approximately 670 repertoires, and 10 million to 11 million of those chains were shared by two or more donors. Raw reads were error-corrected and collapsed into unique sequences with a nearest-neighbor algorithm that merged closely related sequences to remove PCR and sequencing errors. V, D and J gene segments were assigned by aligning CDR3 sequences to IMGT reference sequences. Each retained sequence needed at least a six-nucleotide match to both a V gene segment and a J gene segment. Rearrangements were classified as productive when the CDR3 lacked stop codons and remained in frame with V and J, and all other rearrangements were classified as non-productive. CDR3 was defined according to IMGT convention as the region running from the second conserved V-encoded cysteine to the conserved J-encoded phenylalanine. Sequences without an unambiguous match to a single V gene segment were excluded from the earlier analysis of approximately 560 of the donors. An earlier analysis of a few hundred of the donors called V segments functional above 56.7% productive rearrangements and segregating when the between-donor standard deviation exceeded 5%. A statistical classification framework was built to diagnose cytomegalovirus status from the catalog of TCR beta chain sequences. In a later analysis, V and J genes were assigned by comparing TCR nucleotide sequences against IMGT/GENE-DB human TR gene sequences. In a later analysis, CDR3 sequences and most-parsimonious VDJ recombination scenarios were assigned using the TCRdist pipeline. In a later analysis, each TCR beta chain was defined by its CDR3 amino acid sequence together with its V-gene family, and reads lacking a unique V-gene family were excluded. As a way to deal with suspected cross-contamination and a sequencing artifact, a later analysis dropped 450 to 600 nucleotide sequences that were highly shared and had low generation probability. In a later analysis, a clonal expansion index was calculated for each public chain from normalized within-repertoire ranks of inferred template counts. In a later analysis, generation probabilities were computed with a VDJ recombination model fitted to out-of-frame rearrangements, and the resulting probabilities were checked against IGoR. In a later analysis, TCR-TCR, TCR-HLA and TCR-CMV co-occurrence was scored with hypergeometric tests, and a repertoire-size bias correction was applied to TCR pairs. False discovery rates were estimated in a later analysis by permuting HLA or CMV assignments 20 times. In a later analysis, co-occurring TCRs were grouped using DBSCAN, with TCRdist sequence similarity added in when clustering inside HLA-allele-positive subsets. For co-occurrence clustering, repertoires with fewer than 30,000 or more than 120,000 public chains were excluded, along with roughly 5 repertoires with anomalous nucleotide sharing. TCRdb took over this immuneACCESS table, retaining in-frame rearrangements with V and J assigned. Such tables are incomplete; in checked studies, under half of the missing clones stem from an unresolved V gene, and the remainder is unexplained. V and J calls and clone size come straight from that table; D and trimming were deduced from the DNA. This sample lists around 250,000 clones; 75% to 85% were detected once. The ten largest clones represent around 8% of the sample.

Overall results and qualifications from the work: According to a later genetic analysis, donors in an Asian-associated ancestry cluster had fewer N-insertions in productive TCRs than the roughly 700-donor mean. A further reported finding was that TCR beta sequences accurately predicted the HLA-A and HLA-B alleles for most subjects in the first cohort. A later analysis found that TCR association rates varied across HLA loci, with DRB1 alleles showing the most associated TCRs and HLA-C alleles the fewest. Strong co-occurrence of HLA alleles, especially DR and DQ, made assigning TCR associations to individual alleles difficult. A later analysis reported that several top co-occurrence clusters appeared linked to parvovirus B19, influenza, CMV and Epstein-Barr virus. In a later analysis, HLA-associated TCR beta chains showed more clonal expansion and lower generation probabilities than non-associated chains that were equally common. Cytomegalovirus status was reported to be diagnosed by the classifier with high specificity and sensitivity in both the original and validation cohorts. Because counts were too low, seventeen rarely observed V segments, including chromosome 9 orphons, were excluded from the earlier analysis of 587 of the donors. This cohort had only TCR beta chains sequenced, and the lack of alpha or paired-chain data limited which features could be detected. An association between a missense DCLRE1C variant and V-gene and J-gene trimming of TCR beta chains was found in a later genetic analysis and replicated in an independent cohort. A later analysis associated around 16,000 TCR beta sequences with specific HLA alleles at a false discovery rate of 0.05. In an earlier analysis of around 600 of the donors, most TCR beta V segments were observed in productive rearrangements about 87% or about 30% of the time, broadly matching IMGT annotations. The 87-base-pair reads could not distinguish some IMGT-functional V segments, including TRBV6-2 and TRBV6-3, so those segments were excluded. Three of the identified cytomegalovirus-associated TCR beta chains were confirmed in vitro to be specific for cytomegalovirus antigens. According to the authors, the approach could potentially be generalized to other disease states and immunological phenotypes. Most TCR sequences were observed very rarely across donors, whereas some public TCRs were present in many individuals. In a later analysis, most CMV-associated TCR beta chains were found to appear HLA-restricted, with HLA associations seemingly driven largely by CMV exposure. A cluster of highly shared sequence variants was judged likely to be a technical artifact of the sequencing pipeline. Presence/absence analyses assumed roughly uniform sequencing depth across donors, an assumption that may not hold. Because HLA typing was missing for some donors at each locus, association tests included only the typed subset. Linkage disequilibrium might explain the correlated functional status among segregating V segments, but an unknown experimental factor could not be ruled out. The study listed approximately 150 TCR beta chains as associated with cytomegalovirus. For the cohort, immune exposure information was limited to CMV serostatus.

The TCR sequence derives from a woman aged 60 to 75 in good health and CMV-seropositive. The sequence is built from TRBV2 and TRBJ2-5; TRBD2 is a weak D gene call, 6 bases matching. Sequenced input: PBMCs. CDR3 loop: CASSRASERQETQYF. In nucleotides, the sequence is TGTGCCAGCAGTCGAGCTAGCGAGAGGCAAGAGACCCAGTACTTC.